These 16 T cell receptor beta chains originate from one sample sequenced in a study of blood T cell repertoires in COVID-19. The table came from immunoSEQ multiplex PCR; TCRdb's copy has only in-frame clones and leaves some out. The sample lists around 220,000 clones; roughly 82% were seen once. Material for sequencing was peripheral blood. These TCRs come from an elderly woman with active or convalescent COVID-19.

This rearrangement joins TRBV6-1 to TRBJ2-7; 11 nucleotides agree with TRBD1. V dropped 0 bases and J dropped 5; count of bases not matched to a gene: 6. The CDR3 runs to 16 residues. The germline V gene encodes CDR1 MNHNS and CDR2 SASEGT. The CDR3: CASSEAGTGGRHEQYF. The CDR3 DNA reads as TGTGCCAGCAGTGAAGCTGGGACAGGGGGGAGGCACGAGCAGTACTTC.

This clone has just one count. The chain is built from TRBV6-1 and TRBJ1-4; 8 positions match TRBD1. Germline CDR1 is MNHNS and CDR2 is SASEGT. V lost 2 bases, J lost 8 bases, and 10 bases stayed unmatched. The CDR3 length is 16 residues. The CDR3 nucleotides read TGTGCCAGCAGTGAAAGGTTCAGGGGGCTGTCAGAAAAACTGTTTTTT. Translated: CASSERFRGLSEKLFF.

The CDR3 sequence is CSASYRDETQYF. CDR3 nucleotide sequence: TGCAGTGCTAGTTACAGGGATGAGACCCAGTACTTC. The chain couples TRBV20-1 to TRBJ2-5, with D maybe TRBD1 (6 bases). The V end was cut by 3 bases, the J end by 5 bases, with 10 bases between. CDR3 length: 12 amino acids. Germline CDR1 reads DFQATT; CDR2 reads SNEGSKA (reference sequence).

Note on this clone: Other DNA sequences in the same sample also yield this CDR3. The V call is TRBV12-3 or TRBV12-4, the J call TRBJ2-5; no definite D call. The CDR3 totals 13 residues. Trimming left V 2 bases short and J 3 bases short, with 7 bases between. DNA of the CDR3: TGTGCCAGCAGTTTATTGGCCGAAGAGACCCAGTACTTC. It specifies CASSLLAEETQYF.

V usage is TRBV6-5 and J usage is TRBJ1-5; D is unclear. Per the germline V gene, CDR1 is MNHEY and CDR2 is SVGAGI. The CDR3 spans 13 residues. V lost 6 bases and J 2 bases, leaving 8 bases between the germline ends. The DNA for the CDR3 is TGTGCCAGCAGGGTGAGCGGCAATCAGCCCCAGCATTTT. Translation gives CASRVSGNQPQHF.

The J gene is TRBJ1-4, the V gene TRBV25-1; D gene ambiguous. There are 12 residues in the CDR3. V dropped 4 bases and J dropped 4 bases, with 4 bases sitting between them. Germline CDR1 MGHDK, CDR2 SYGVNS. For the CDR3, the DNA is TGTGCCAGCAGTGTACTTAATGAAAAACTGTTTTTT. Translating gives CASSVLNEKLFF. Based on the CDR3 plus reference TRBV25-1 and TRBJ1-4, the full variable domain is EADIYQTPRYLVIGTGKKITLECSQTMGHDKMYWYQQDPGMELHLIHYSYGVNSTEKGDLSSESTVSRIRTEHFPLTLESARPSHTSQYLCASSVLNEKLFFGSGTQLSVL.

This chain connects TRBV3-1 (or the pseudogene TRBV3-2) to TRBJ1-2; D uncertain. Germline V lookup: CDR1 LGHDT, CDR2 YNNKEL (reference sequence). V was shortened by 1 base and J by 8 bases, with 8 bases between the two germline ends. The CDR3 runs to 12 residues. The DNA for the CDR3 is TGTGCCAGCAGCCAAGGGCTGAGGGGCTACACCTTC. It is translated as CASSQGLRGYTF.

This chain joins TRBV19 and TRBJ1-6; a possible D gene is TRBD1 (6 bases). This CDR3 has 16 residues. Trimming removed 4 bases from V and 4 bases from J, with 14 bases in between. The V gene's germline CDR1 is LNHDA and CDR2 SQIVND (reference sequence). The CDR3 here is CASSTTGRKYNSPLHF. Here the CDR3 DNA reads TGTGCCAGTAGTACCACAGGGAGAAAGTATAATTCACCCCTCCACTTT. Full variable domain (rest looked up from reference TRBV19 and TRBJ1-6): DGGITQSPKYLFRKEGQNVTLSCEQNLNHDAMYWYRQDPGQGLRLIYYSQIVNDFQKGDIAEGYSVSREKKESFPLTVTSAQKNPTAFYLCASSTTGRKYNSPLHFGNGTRLTVT.

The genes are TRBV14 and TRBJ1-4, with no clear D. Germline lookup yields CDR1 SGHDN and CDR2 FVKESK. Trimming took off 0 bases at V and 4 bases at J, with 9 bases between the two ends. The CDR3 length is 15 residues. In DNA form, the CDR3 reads TGTGCCAGCAGCCAAGAATTACATTATAATGAAAAACTGTTTTTT. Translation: CASSQELHYNEKLFF. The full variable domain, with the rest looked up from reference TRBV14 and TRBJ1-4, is EAGVTQFPSHSVIEKGQTVTLRCDPISGHDNLYWYRRVMGKEIKFLLHFVKESKQDESGMPNNRFLAERTGGTYSTLKVQPAELEDSGVYFCASSQELHYNEKLFFGSGTQLSVL.

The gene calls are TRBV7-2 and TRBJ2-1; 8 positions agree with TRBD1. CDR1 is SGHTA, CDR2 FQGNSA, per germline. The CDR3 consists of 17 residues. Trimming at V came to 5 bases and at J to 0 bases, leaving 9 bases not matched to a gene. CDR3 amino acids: CASSPQGVGSSYNEQFF. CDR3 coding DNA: TGTGCCAGCAGCCCACAGGGGGTCGGAAGCTCCTACAATGAGCAGTTCTTC.

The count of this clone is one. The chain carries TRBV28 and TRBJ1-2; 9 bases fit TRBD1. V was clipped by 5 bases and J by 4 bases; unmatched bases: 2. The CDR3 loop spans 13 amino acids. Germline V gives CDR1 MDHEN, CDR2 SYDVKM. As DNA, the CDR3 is TGTGCCAGCAGTACAGGGGGCGCCTATGGCTACACCTTC. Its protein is CASSTGGAYGYTF.

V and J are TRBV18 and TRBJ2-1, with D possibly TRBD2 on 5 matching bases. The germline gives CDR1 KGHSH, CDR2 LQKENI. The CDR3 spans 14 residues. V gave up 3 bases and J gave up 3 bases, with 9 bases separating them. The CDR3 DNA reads TGTGCCAGCTCACCGTCCCGGGACTACAATGAGCAGTTCTTC. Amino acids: CASSPSRDYNEQFF.

CDR3 sequence reads: CASSPQGQGPNTGELFF. In nucleotides, the CDR3 is TGTGCCAGCTCACCCCAAGGACAGGGCCCGAACACCGGGGAGCTGTTTTTT. V usage is TRBV18 and J usage is TRBJ2-2; 8 bases match TRBD1. With V trimmed by 3 bases and J by 0 bases, 6 bases remained unmatched. CDR3 length: 17 amino acids. CDR1 is KGHSH, CDR2 LQKENI, per germline.

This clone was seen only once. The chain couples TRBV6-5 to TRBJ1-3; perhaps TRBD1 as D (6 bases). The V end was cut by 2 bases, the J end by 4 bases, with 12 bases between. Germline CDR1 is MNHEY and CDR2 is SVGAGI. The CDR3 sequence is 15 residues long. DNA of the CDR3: TGTGCCAGCAGTTACGCCGACAGGATAGGAAACACCATATATTTT. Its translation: CASSYADRIGNTIYF.

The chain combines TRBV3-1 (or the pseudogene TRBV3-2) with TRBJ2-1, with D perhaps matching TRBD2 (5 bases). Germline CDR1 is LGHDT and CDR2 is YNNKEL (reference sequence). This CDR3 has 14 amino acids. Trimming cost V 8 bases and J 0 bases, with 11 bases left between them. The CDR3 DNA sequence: TGTGCCAGCGGCCTCCGGGACTCCTACAATGAGCAGTTCTTC. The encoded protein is CASGLRDSYNEQFF.

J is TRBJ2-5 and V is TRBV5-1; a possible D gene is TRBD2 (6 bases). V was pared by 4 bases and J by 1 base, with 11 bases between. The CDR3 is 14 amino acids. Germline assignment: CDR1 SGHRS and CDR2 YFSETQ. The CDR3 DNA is TGCGCCAGCAGCCACGGGACTTCCCAAGAGACCCAGTACTTC. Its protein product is CASSHGTSQETQYF.